A selection of T cell receptor beta chains follows, all from one sample in a study of tumor and adjacent non-tumor tissue in lung cancer. MiXCR, run by TCRdb on the multiplex PCR reads, gives a single entry per CDR3 protein. The repertoire includes under 140,000 distinct CDR3 sequences, 84% of them detected once, and 20% to 25% sits in the top ten. The sequenced sample was lung tumor tissue. Source of these receptors: a man between 65 and 85 years old with non-small cell lung cancer. CDR3s include the opening cysteine and the closing phenylalanine or tryptophan. A D gene is named only where the DNA matches it firmly. Rows may omit the clone size; those that give it use once, few, many or a size class.

j_gene,v_gene,d_gene,abundance,CDR3nt,CDR3aa
TRBJ2-7,TRBV11-2,NA,NA,TGTGCCAGCAGCAAATGGACCAAGCGCGAGCAGTATTTC,CASSKWTKREQYF
TRBJ2-1,TRBV11-1,TRBD1,NA,TGTGCCAGGAGTCCCCGGCCGGGACAGGGGCCACATGAGCAATTCTTC,CARSPRPGQGPHEQFF
TRBJ2-1,TRBV4-1,TRBD2,NA,TGCGCCAGCAGCCGAGAAGCGGCTAGCGGGAGGGCAAATGATCAGTTCTTC,CASSREAASGRANDQFF
TRBJ1-4,TRBV11-2,NA,NA,TGTGCCAGCAGCAGATGTGGGACAACCAATGAAAAACTGTTTTTT,CASSRCGTTNEKLFF
TRBJ2-2,TRBV4-2,TRBD2,NA,TGTGCCAGCTGCCGGTATGGGCGGGGGGCCAACACCGGTGAGCTGTTTTTT,CASCRYGRGANTGELFF
TRBJ2-7,TRBV6-6,TRBD1,many,TGTGCCAGCAGTTACTCGGTGGGACAGCCCTCCTACGAGCAGTACTTC,CASSYSVGQPSYEQYF
TRBJ1-4,TRBV6-1,NA,NA,TGTGCCAGTAGTGTTTCGAGAGGGACTAATGAAAAACTGTTTTTT,CASSVSRGTNEKLFF
TRBJ2-7,TRBV7-8,NA,many,TGTGCCAGCAGCTTAGTGATCTACGAGCAGTACTTC,CASSLVIYEQYF
TRBJ1-1,TRBV12-3/TRBV12-4,NA,NA,TGTGCTAGCAGTTTTCGTGAAACACAGAAAGCTTTCTTT,CASSFRETQKAFF
TRBJ2-2,TRBV2,TRBD2,NA,TGTGCCAGCAGGGAACCGGGACTAAACACCGGGGAGCTGTTTTTT,CASREPGLNTGELFF
TRBJ2-6,TRBV6-1,NA,NA,TGTACCAGCAGTGAGGGGACTGGGGCCAACCTCCTGACTTTC,CTSSEGTGANLLTF
TRBJ1-6,TRBV6-6,NA,NA,TGTGCCAGCAGAAAGGAACACAGAATAGGGACACGTTCACCCCTCCACTTT,CASRKEHRIGTRSPLHF
TRBJ2-7,TRBV13,TRBD2,NA,TGTGCCAGCAGCCACCAACTAGCGGGAGGGCCGGGTGAGCAGTACTTC,CASSHQLAGGPGEQYF
TRBJ2-7,TRBV6-5,TRBD2,NA,TGTGCCAGCAGCCCCACTTCGATTAGCGGGAGCGGTCCGTATGAGCAGTACTTC,CASSPTSISGSGPYEQYF
TRBJ2-5,TRBV29-1,NA,NA,TGCAACGTTGAAGTGGGGGGAGAGACCCAGCACTTC,CNVEVGGETQHF
TRBJ1-5,TRBV12-3/TRBV12-4,NA,NA,TGTGCCAGCAGTTTAGGGCCAGGGACGGGCGATCAGCTCCAGCATTTT,CASSLGPGTGDQLQHF
TRBJ2-7,TRBV11-2,NA,NA,TGTGCCAGTAGCCCCCCCGCCGGGACACTAACCCACGAGCAGTACTTC,CASSPPAGTLTHEQYF
TRBJ2-1,TRBV6-2/TRBV6-3,TRBD2,NA,TGTGCTAGGAGTCCGGGACTAGGCAATACCATTGAGCAGTTCTTC,CARSPGLGNTIEQFF
TRBJ2-1,TRBV11-2,NA,NA,TGTGCCAGCAGCATATGGGGTAGGGACGGGTACAATGAGCAGTTCTTC,CASSIWGRDGYNEQFF
TRBJ1-2,TRBV6-5,NA,NA,TGTGCCAGCAGTTGCCGGGATGGTCGTAGCTATGGCTACACCTTC,CASSCRDGRSYGYTF
TRBJ2-5,TRBV12-3/TRBV12-4,NA,NA,TGTGCCTGCAGAAAAAGCGACCACCCGACTAGTGGGCTTCCCCAGGAGACACAGTACTTC,CACRKSDHPTSGLPQETQYF
TRBJ2-7,TRBV11-2,NA,NA,TGTGTCAGCAACTTAGATGGAGGGGGCAGGTACGAGCAGTACTTC,CVSNLDGGGRYEQYF
TRBJ2-2,TRBV12-3/TRBV12-4,NA,NA,TGTGCCGACAGTCTCGCAGGGGGGCAAAACACCGGGGAGCTGTTTTTT,CADSLAGGQNTGELFF
TRBJ2-2,TRBV2,TRBD1,NA,TGTGCCAGCAGTGATGGGACAGGGATAGCCGGGGAGCTGTTTTTT,CASSDGTGIAGELFF
TRBJ2-2,TRBV11-2,NA,NA,TGTGCCAGCAGCTCGACGTTAGGGCGGTTCGGGGACCTGTTTTTT,CASSSTLGRFGDLFF
TRBJ2-7,TRBV7-9,NA,NA,TGTGCCAGCAGCAGTTCATGGCACCACTACGATCAGTACTTC,CASSSSWHHYDQYF
TRBJ1-1,TRBV6-5,NA,NA,TGTGCCAGCAGAGCTTTGGCGAAGAATACTGAAGCTTTATTT,CASRALAKNTEALF
TRBJ2-7,TRBV4-2,NA,NA,TGTACCAGCAGCCATACGACGGGACCGAGAACTGACGAGCAGTATTTC,CTSSHTTGPRTDEQYF
TRBJ2-7,TRBV6-2/TRBV6-3,TRBD1,NA,TGTACCAGCAGGAGAACGACAGGGGCGGCCTACAGGCAGTACTTC,CTSRRTTGAAYRQYF
TRBJ1-5,TRBV10-3,NA,NA,TGTGCCATGAGGAGTCAGGTTGGTGGTGAAAGTCAGCCCCAGCATTTT,CAMRSQVGGESQPQHF
TRBJ2-3,TRBV6-2/TRBV6-3,NA,NA,TGTGCCAGCAGTTACCCGGTGACAGTATACCACCAGGATACGCAGTATTTT,CASSYPVTVYHQDTQYF
TRBJ2-1,TRBV6-6,NA,NA,TGTGCCAGCATTATGATTAGCTGCCCTTACAATGAGCAGCTCTTC,CASIMISCPYNEQLF
TRBJ1-2,TRBV6-1,NA,NA,TGTGCCAGCGGCTCGATTTCTAACTATGACTACACCTTC,CASGSISNYDYTF
TRBJ2-1,TRBV28,NA,NA,TGTGCCAGCAGCATTACTCTCCTGGGGGGCCTATACAATGAGCAGTTCTTC,CASSITLLGGLYNEQFF
TRBJ2-7,TRBV11-2,TRBD2,NA,TGTGCCAGCAGCTTCGCAGCTAGCGGGTACGAGCAGTACTTC,CASSFAASGYEQYF
TRBJ2-5,TRBV29-1,NA,NA,TGCAGCGTGGCCGACAGGTTCCAAGATACCAGGTACTTC,CSVADRFQDTRYF
TRBJ2-4,TRBV6-5,TRBD1,NA,TGCGCCAACAGGGGCGGTCGCCTAGCCAAAAACATTCAGTACTTC,CANRGGRLAKNIQYF